This passage covers 16 T cell receptor beta chains from one sample sequenced in a study of naive and memory T cell subsets. Blood and skin TCR RNA was reverse transcribed with alpha and beta constant primers. Each CDR3 protein is one row after TCRdb ran MiXCR on the 5' RACE reads. The sample records about 22,000 distinct CDR3 sequences, approximately 3.9% being singletons. Adult healthy volunteers gave 2.5 ml peripheral blood for whole-blood RNA. The source is a male donor in good health.

This clonotype has a count of ten or more. The chain recombines TRBV6-4 with TRBJ2-3; 10 bases match TRBD2. After removal of 5 bases from V and 4 bases from J, the junction contained 0 bases not matched to a gene. Germline values: CDR1 MRHNA, CDR2 SNTAGT. The CDR3 is 13 residues long. Here the CDR3 reads CASSSGGADTQYF. For the CDR3, the DNA is TGTGCCAGCAGTAGCGGGGGGGCAGATACGCAGTATTTT.

This clonotype was seen repeatedly, ten times or more. The chain joins TRBV4-3 to TRBJ1-2; D is uncertain. This CDR3 is built from 14 residues. The V and J ends lost 0 bases and 2 bases respectively, with 7 bases between them. Germline-derived CDR1 and CDR2 are LGHNA and YSLEER. Written as DNA, the CDR3 is TGCGCCAGCAGCCAAGAAACTGGGAACTATGGCTACACCTTC. Its protein is CASSQETGNYGYTF.

This clonotype was detected ten times or more. V and J are TRBV6-4 and TRBJ2-2; TRBD2 matches 10 bases. V gave up 6 bases and J gave up 3 bases; unmatched junction bases: 4. In germline, CDR1 is MRHNA, CDR2 SNTAGT. The CDR3 is 15 amino acids. The chain's CDR3 is CASSPAGGDTGELFF. The CDR3 DNA reads as TGTGCCAGCAGCCCAGCGGGAGGGGACACCGGGGAGCTGTTTTTT.

This clonotype was counted many times. CDR3 sequence reads: CASSSRGNQPQHF. CDR3 nucleotides: TGTGCCAGCAGTTCTAGGGGCAATCAGCCCCAGCATTTT. The gene calls are TRBV12-3 or TRBV12-4 and TRBJ1-5; D unresolved. The V end was cut by 4 bases, the J end by 2 bases, with 6 bases between. CDR3 length equals 13 residues.

Ten or more counts support this clonotype. J is TRBJ2-3 and V is TRBV29-1; perhaps TRBD2 as D (5 bases). V shed 3 bases and J shed 3 bases, with 7 bases lying between them. CDR1 is SQVTM, CDR2 ANQGSEA, per germline. The length of the CDR3 is 12 residues. For the CDR3, the DNA is TGCAGCGTTGATAGGGAGACAGATACGCAGTATTTT. Translation gives CSVDRETDTQYF.

This clonotype was observed many times. The chain joins TRBV4-1 to TRBJ2-7; the match to TRBD1 covers 7 bases. This CDR3 is 14 amino acids long. CDR1 is MGHRA, CDR2 YSYEKL, per germline. Trimming at V came to 1 base and at J to 4 bases, leaving 4 bases not matched to a gene. DNA of the CDR3: TGCGCCAGCAGCCAAGGGGACAGCCGATACGAGCAGTACTTC. Its protein is CASSQGDSRYEQYF.

The table lists this clonotype with many counts. This chain connects TRBV20-1 to TRBJ1-5, with TRBD1 identical over 7 bases. Germline trimming cut 3 bases from V and 2 bases from J; bases unmatched to any gene: 4. The germline V gene encodes CDR1 DFQATT and CDR2 SNEGSKA (reference sequence). This CDR3 is built from 14 residues. The CDR3 loop reads CSASFTGGNQPQHF. DNA for the CDR3: TGCAGTGCTAGTTTTACAGGGGGCAATCAGCCCCAGCATTTT.

The table lists this clonotype with many counts. The chain carries TRBV2 and TRBJ2-7; no clear D gene. V shed 3 bases and J shed 0 bases, with 3 bases lying between them. In germline, CDR1 is SNHLY, CDR2 FYNNEI. The CDR3 runs 12 residues. The CDR3 is CASSDSSYEQYF. CDR3 nucleotides: TGTGCCAGCAGTGACAGCTCCTACGAGCAGTACTTC.

This clonotype showed up many times. The V gene is TRBV21-1, the J gene TRBJ2-1. TRBV21-1 is noted as a pseudogene. This CDR3 has 18 residues. CDR3 in amino acids: CASSYKSGGRVAYNEQFF. As DNA, the CDR3 is TGTGCCAGCAGCTACAAATCCGGTGGAAGGGTAGCCTACAATGAGCAGTTCTTC.

This clonotype came up many times. The rearrangement links TRBV4-2 to TRBJ2-1, with D unclear. Trimming stripped 0 bases from V and 3 bases from J, with 15 bases between. The CDR3 totals 17 residues. Germline CDR1 is LGHNA and CDR2 is YNFKEQ. CDR3 DNA: TGTGCCAGCAGCCAAGATCTGGTGGCAGTGGGCTACAATGAGCAGTTCTTC. Its translation: CASSQDLVAVGYNEQFF.

This clonotype was detected ten times or more. The chain employs TRBV28 and TRBJ2-7; D call uncertain. With 1 base removed from V and 2 bases from J, the gap between germline ends came to 9 bases. The CDR3 has 14 residues. Germline V gene lookup returns CDR1 MDHEN and CDR2 SYDVKM. The CDR3 sequence is CASSLYDGAYEQYF. The CDR3 DNA sequence: TGTGCCAGCAGTTTATACGACGGAGCCTACGAGCAGTACTTC.

This clonotype has a count of ten or more. The chain recombines TRBV5-1 with TRBJ2-5, with 8 bases identical to TRBD2. Trimming took 3 bases from V and 1 from J; bases not matched to a gene: 2. The germline CDR1 and CDR2 sequences are SGHRS and YFSETQ. CDR3 size: 14 residues. CDR3 DNA: TGCGCCAGCAGCTCAGGACTAGCCCAAGAGACCCAGTACTTC. It yields the protein CASSSGLAQETQYF.

This clonotype occurred many times. This chain links TRBV20-1 with TRBJ2-5; D unresolved. V lost 4 bases to trimming and J lost 5 bases, with 11 bases between them. CDR3 size: 12 residues. Germline lookup yields CDR1 DFQATT and CDR2 SNEGSKA (reference sequence). The DNA for the CDR3 is TGCAGTGCTACCCTGGGTCGGGAGACCCAGTACTTC. Translated, it gives CSATLGRETQYF.

This clonotype was observed at least ten times. This chain links TRBV18 with TRBJ2-3; 8 bases align to TRBD2. The CDR3 consists of 15 residues. The ends lost 3 bases at V and 4 bases at J; junction bases unmatched: 6. Germline values: CDR1 KGHSH, CDR2 LQKENI. Here the CDR3 DNA reads TGTGCCAGCTCACCCCTTCCGGGGGGGGCAGATACGCAGTATTTT. Its protein product is CASSPLPGGADTQYF.

V gene TRBV3-2 combines with J gene TRBJ2-6; TRBD1 is the table's D call, not checked against the DNA. TRBV3-2 is deemed a pseudogene. The CDR3 extends over 22 amino acids. DNA for the CDR3: TGTGCCAGCAGCCAAGAAAGGGCCGGCGACAGGGAGTGTCCTTCTGGGGCCAACGTCCTGACTTTC. Its protein product is CASSQERAGDRECPSGANVLTF.

This clonotype was observed many times. V gene TRBV18 combines with J gene TRBJ2-7; 10 bases line up with TRBD2. The CDR3 loop spans 14 amino acids. The V segment lost 3 bases and the J segment 6 bases; nucleotides outside the gene matches: 5. Germline assignment: CDR1 KGHSH and CDR2 LQKENI. The CDR3 spells CASSPTSGLGEQYF. The CDR3 DNA sequence: TGTGCCAGCTCACCGACTAGCGGGCTGGGCGAGCAGTACTTC. The whole variable domain, remainder taken from reference TRBV18 and TRBJ2-7, is NAGVMQNPRHLVRRRGQEARLRCSPMKGHSHVYWYRQLPEEGLKFMVYLQKENIIDESGMPKERFSAEFPKEGPSILRIQQVVRGDSAAYFCASSPTSGLGEQYFGPGTRLTVT.